This T cell receptor beta chain was observed in a study of early T cells in non-severe SARS-CoV-2 infection. The study's findings and limits: Private and CD4 specificities were missed by VDJdb matching, which favored anti-spike CD8 responses.

TCRdb independently ran MiXCR on the 5' RACE reads; one entry per CDR3 protein. In the table there are tens of thousands of distinct CDR3 sequences, 4.2% of which are singletons. This CDR3 region has 14 residues. The V gene's germline CDR1 is SGDLS and CDR2 YYNGEE. V lost 0 bases, J lost 4 bases, and 11 bases lay in between. This clonotype was found a few times. Its antigen is not identified. V is TRBV9 and J is TRBJ2-7, with a possible D match to TRBD2 (6 bases). The sequenced sample was whole blood. The receptor comes from an adult who was a healthcare worker with PCR-confirmed SARS-CoV-2 infection or an uninfected control (not recorded which). This chain's CDR3 is CASSVDNRGYEQYF. CDR3 nucleotides: TGTGCCAGCAGCGTAGATAACCGGGGGTACGAGCAGTACTTC.